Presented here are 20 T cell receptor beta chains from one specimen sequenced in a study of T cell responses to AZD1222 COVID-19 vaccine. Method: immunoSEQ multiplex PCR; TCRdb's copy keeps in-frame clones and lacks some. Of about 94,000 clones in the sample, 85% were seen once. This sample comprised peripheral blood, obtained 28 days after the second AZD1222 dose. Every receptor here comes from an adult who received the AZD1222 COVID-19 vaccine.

The CDR3 DNA reads TGTGCCACCAGCAGACAGGCCCTCTCGAACACCGGGGAGCTGTTTTTT. Translated: CATSRQALSNTGELFF. The chain combines TRBV15 with TRBJ2-2, with unresolved D. CDR3 size: 16 residues. Trimming shortened V by 2 bases and J by 0 bases, and 10 bases separated the two germline ends. Germline V gene sequence: CDR1 LNHNV, CDR2 YYDKDF (reference sequence).

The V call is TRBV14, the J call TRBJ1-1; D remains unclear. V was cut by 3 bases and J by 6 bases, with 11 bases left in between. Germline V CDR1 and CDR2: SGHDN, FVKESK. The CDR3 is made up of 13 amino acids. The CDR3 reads CASSHPRTSEAFF. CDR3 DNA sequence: TGTGCCAGCAGCCACCCTAGGACGTCTGAAGCTTTCTTT.

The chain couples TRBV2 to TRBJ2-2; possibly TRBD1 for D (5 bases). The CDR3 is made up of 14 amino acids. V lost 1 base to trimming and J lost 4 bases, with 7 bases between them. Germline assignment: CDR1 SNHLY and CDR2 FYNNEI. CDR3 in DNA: TGTGCCAGCAGTGAAGACAGGAGCACCGGGGAGCTGTTTTTT. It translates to CASSEDRSTGELFF.

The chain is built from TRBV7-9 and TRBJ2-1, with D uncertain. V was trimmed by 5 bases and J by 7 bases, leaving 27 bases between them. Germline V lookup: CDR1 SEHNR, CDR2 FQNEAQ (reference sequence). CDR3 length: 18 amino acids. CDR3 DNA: TGTGCCAGCAGCCTCGAAAGGGTGGGCTCCTTCCCTAAAAATGAGCAGTTCTTC. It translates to CASSLERVGSFPKNEQFF.

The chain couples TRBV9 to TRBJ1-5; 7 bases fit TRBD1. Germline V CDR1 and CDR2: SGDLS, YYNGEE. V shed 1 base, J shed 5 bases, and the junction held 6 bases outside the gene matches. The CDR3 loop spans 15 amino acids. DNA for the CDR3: TGTGCCAGCAGCGTATGGGACAGTCTCGATCAGCCCCAGCATTTT. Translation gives CASSVWDSLDQPQHF.

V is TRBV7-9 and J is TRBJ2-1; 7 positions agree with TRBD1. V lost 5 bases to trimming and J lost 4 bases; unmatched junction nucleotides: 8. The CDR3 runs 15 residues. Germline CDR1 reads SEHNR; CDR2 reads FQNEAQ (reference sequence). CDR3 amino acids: CASSKRTGVYNEQFF. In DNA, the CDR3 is TGTGCCAGCAGCAAACGGACAGGAGTTTACAATGAGCAGTTCTTC.

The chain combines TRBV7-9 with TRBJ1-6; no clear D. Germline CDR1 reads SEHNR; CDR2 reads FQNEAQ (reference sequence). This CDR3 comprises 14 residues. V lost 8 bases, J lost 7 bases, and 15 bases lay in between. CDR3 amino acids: CASAKEMGNSPLHF. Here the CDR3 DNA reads TGTGCCAGCGCTAAAGAGATGGGGAATTCACCCCTCCACTTT.

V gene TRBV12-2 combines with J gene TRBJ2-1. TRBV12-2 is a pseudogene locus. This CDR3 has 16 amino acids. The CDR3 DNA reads TGTGCAAGTCGCTTATTCGGGGGCTCGACCTACAATGAGCAGTTCTTC. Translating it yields CASRLFGGSTYNEQFF.

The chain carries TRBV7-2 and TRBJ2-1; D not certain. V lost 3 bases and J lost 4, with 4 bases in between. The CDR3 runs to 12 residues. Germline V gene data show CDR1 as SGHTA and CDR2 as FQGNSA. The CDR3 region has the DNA TGTGCCAGCAGCTTCGCTTACAATGAGCAGTTCTTC. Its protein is CASSFAYNEQFF. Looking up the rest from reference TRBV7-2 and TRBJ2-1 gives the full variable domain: GAGVSQSPSNKVTEKGKDVELRCDPISGHTALYWYRQSLGQGLEFLIYFQGNSAPDKSGLPSDRFSAERTGGSVSTLTIQRTQQEDSAVYLCASSFAYNEQFFGPGTRLTVL.

The CDR3 DNA reads as TGTGCCAGCAGCTTCGACGGACAGGGGCCATCGAGTAGGTCACCCCTCCACTTT. Translating gives CASSFDGQGPSSRSPLHF. This rearrangement joins TRBV5-4 to TRBJ1-6; 9 positions agree with TRBD1. The V gene end was trimmed by 2 bases and the J gene end by 10 bases; junction bases not matched to a gene: 16. Per the germline V gene, CDR1 is SGHNT and CDR2 is YYREEE (reference sequence). The CDR3 loop spans 18 amino acids.

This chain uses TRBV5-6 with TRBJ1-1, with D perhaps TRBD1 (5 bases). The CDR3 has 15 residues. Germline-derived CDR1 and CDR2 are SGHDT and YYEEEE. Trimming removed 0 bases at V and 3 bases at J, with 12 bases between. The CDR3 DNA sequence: TGTGCCAGCAGCTTGGCTGGAGGGGCGTACACTGAAGCTTTCTTT. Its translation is CASSLAGGAYTEAFF. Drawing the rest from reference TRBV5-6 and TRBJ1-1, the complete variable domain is DAGVTQSPTHLIKTRGQQVTLRCSPKSGHDTVSWYQQALGQGPQFIFQYYEEEERQRGNFPDRFSGHQFPNYSSELNVNALLLGDSALYLCASSLAGGAYTEAFFGQGTRLTVV.

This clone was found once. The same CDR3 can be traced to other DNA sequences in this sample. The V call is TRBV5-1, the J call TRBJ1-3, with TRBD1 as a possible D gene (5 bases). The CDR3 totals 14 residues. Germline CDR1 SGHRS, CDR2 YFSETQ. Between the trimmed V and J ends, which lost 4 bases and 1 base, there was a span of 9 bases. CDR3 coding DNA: TGCGCCAGCAGCCTTGACAGTTCTGGAAACACCATATATTTT. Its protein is CASSLDSSGNTIYF. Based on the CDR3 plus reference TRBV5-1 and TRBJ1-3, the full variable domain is KAGVTQTPRYLIKTRGQQVTLSCSPISGHRSVSWYQQTPGQGLQFLFEYFSETQRNKGNFPGRFSGRQFSNSRSEMNVSTLELGDSALYLCASSLDSSGNTIYFGEGSWLTVV.

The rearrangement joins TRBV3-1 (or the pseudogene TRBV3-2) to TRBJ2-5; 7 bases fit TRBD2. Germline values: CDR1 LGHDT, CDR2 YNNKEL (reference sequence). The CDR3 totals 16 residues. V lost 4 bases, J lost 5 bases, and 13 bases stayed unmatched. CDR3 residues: CASSPRLAAGVETQYF. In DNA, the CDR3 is TGTGCCAGCAGCCCCCGGCTAGCGGCCGGGGTGGAGACCCAGTACTTC.

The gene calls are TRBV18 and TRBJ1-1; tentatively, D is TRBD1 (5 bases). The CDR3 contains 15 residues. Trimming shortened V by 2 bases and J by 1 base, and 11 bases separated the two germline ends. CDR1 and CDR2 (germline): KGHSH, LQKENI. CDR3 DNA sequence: TGTGCCAGCTCACCATGGGGAGGGGAGAACACTGAAGCTTTCTTT. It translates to CASSPWGGENTEAFF. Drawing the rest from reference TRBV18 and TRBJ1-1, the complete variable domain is NAGVMQNPRHLVRRRGQEARLRCSPMKGHSHVYWYRQLPEEGLKFMVYLQKENIIDESGMPKERFSAEFPKEGPSILRIQQVVRGDSAAYFCASSPWGGENTEAFFGQGTRLTVV.

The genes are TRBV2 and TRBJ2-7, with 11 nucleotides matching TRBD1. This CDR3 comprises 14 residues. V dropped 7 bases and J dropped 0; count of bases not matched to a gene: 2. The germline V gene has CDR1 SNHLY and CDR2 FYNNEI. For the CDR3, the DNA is TGTGCCAGCACGGGACAGGGGGACTCCTACGAGCAGTACTTC. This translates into CASTGQGDSYEQYF.

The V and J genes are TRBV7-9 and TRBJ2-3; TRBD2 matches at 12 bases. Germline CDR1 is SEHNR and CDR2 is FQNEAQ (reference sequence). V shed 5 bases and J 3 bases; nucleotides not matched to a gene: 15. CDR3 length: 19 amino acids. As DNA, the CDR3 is TGTGCCAGCAGCCCCCAAACTAGCGGGAGGATATATGGGACAGATACGCAGTATTTT. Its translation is CASSPQTSGRIYGTDTQYF.

The CDR3 spells CASSIGQPSTDTQYF. In DNA, the CDR3 is TGTGCCAGCAGCATAGGACAGCCCAGCACAGATACGCAGTATTTT. V and J are TRBV9 and TRBJ2-3, with a weak D call TRBD1 (6 bases). This CDR3 has 15 residues. V shed 4 bases and J shed 0 bases, with 12 bases lying between them. CDR1 SGDLS and CDR2 YYNGEE come from the germline V gene.

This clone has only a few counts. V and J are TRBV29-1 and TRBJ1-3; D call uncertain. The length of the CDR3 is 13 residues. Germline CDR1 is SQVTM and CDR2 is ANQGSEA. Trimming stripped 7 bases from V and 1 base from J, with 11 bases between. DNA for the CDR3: TGCAGCGCCCAGCGGGGATCTGGAAACACCATATATTTT. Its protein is CSAQRGSGNTIYF.

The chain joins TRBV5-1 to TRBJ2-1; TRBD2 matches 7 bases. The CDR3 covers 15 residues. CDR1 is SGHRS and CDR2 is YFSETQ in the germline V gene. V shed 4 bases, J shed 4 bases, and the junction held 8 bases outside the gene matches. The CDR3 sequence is CASSLAGAGYNEQFF. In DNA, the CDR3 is TGCGCCAGCAGCCTGGCGGGAGCGGGGTACAATGAGCAGTTCTTC.

The CDR3 DNA reads TGTGCCAGCAGCTTATCACAGGGGTTATCCTACGAGCAGTACTTC. Its translation: CASSLSQGLSYEQYF. The rearrangement joins TRBV7-8 to TRBJ2-7, with 7 bases identical to TRBD1. V dropped 2 bases and J dropped 1; count of bases not matched to a gene: 5. Germline V gene sequence: CDR1 SGHVS, CDR2 FQNEAQ. CDR3 length: 15 amino acids. The complete variable domain, with remaining parts taken from reference TRBV7-8 and TRBJ2-7, reads GAGVSQSPRYKVAKRGQDVALRCDPISGHVSLFWYQQALGQGPEFLTYFQNEAQLDKSGLPSDRFFAERPEGSVSTLKIQRTQQEDSAVYLCASSLSQGLSYEQYFGPGTRLTVT.